The T cell receptor (beta chain) described here comes from a study of OX40 agonist ivuxolimab in advanced cancers. This CDR3 contains 14 residues. The V end was cut by 2 bases, the J end by 3 bases, with 9 bases between. Looked up from germline, CDR1 is SNHLY and CDR2 is FYNNEI. The assay was immunoSEQ multiplex PCR, and TCRdb's table has in-frame clones only and misses some. Counted here are nearly 110,000 clones, 90% occurring once; the ten biggest clones make up 0.48%. The TCR sequence derives from an adult with an advanced solid tumor such as melanoma, head and neck, liver or kidney cancer. The rearrangement links TRBV2 to TRBJ2-3, with unresolved D. This material consisted of CD4+ or CD8+ T cells sorted from blood, taken in a trial of the OX40 agonist ivuxolimab. CDR3 coding DNA: TGTGCCAGCAGTGAATACGGCTATACAGATACGCAGTATTTT. Amino acid sequence: CASSEYGYTDTQYF.